This record concerns one T cell receptor (beta chain) sequence. Its antigen is as yet unknown. The data derive from a study of vaccination and CD4 T cells after COVID-19. Treatment denoted: approximately 11-day PBMC culture with coronavirus spike peptide pools or control peptides (ViraFEST assay). ViraFEST stimulated the growth of antigen-specific T cells using peptide pools and subsequently profiled their TCRs by sequencing. With the Oncomine TCR Beta short-read assay, DNA from cultured CD4+ T cells was sequenced. TCRdb reanalysed the PCR reads using MiXCR and keeps one entry per CDR3 protein. The top ten hold less than 25% of the sample, which has under 10,000 distinct CDR3 sequences, around half seen once. This sequence originates from a human donor who had recovered from COVID-19. Source material: CD4+ T cells from blood, cultured in vitro.

The CDR3 reads CASSLFAGNSPLHF. CDR3 nucleotides: TGTGCCAGCAGTTTATTCGCAGGAAATTCACCCCTCCACTTT. The chain combines TRBV28 with TRBJ1-6; D remains unclear. The germline gives CDR1 MDHEN, CDR2 SYDVKM. The V and J ends lost 1 base and 7 bases respectively, with 8 bases between them. The CDR3 sequence is 14 residues long.